This TCR beta chain stems from a study of OX40 agonist ivuxolimab in advanced cancers. Study context: Patients were roughly 87% male with ages roughly 20 to 90, mean 60. Overall study results and limits: At doses 0.1 to 3.0 mg/kg, CD4+ and CD8+ clones expanded.

Germline V gene sequence: CDR1 MDHEN, CDR2 SYDVKM. This CDR3 spans 14 amino acids. The V and J ends lost 6 bases and 8 bases, in that order; junction bases with no gene match: 9. The repertoire was sequenced with immunoSEQ multiplex PCR; TCRdb's copy has only in-frame clones and lacks some. The sample holds tens of thousands of clones, 80% to 90% seen once. Comments on this clone: The antigen is undetermined.

Material: CD4+ or CD8+ T cells sorted from blood, obtained in a trial of the OX40 agonist ivuxolimab. The V and J genes are TRBV28 and TRBJ1-5; 8 nucleotides match TRBD1. This sequence originates from an adult with an advanced solid tumor such as melanoma, head and neck, liver or kidney cancer. The CDR3 bases are TGTGCCAGCAGCGTACAGGGGGTTTTTAAGCCCCAGCATTTT. Residues: CASSVQGVFKPQHF.